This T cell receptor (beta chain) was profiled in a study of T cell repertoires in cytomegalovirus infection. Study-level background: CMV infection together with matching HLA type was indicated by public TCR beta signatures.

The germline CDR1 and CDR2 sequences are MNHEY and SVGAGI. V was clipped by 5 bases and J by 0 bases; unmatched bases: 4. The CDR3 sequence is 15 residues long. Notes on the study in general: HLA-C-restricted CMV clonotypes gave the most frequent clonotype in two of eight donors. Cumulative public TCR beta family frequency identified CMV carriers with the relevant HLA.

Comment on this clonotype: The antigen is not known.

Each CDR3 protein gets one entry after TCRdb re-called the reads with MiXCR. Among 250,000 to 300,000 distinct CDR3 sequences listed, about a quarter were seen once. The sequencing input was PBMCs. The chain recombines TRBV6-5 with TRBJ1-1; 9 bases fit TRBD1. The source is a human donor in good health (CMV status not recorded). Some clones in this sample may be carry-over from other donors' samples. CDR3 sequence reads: CASSRQGDLNTEAFF. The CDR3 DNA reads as TGTGCCAGCAGTCGACAGGGGGACTTGAACACTGAAGCTTTCTTT.